This T cell receptor beta chain was identified in a study of cytomegalovirus exposure and HLA in healthy donors. The germline CDR1 and CDR2 sequences are MNHEY and SMNVEV (reference sequence). Trimming took 5 bases from V and 6 from J, leaving 14 bases between them. The CDR3 has 14 residues. 13 Jbeta primers and 60 Vbeta primers were used for the PCR. This table comes from immunoSEQ multiplex PCR, and its TCRdb copy is limited to in-frame clones, with some not included. This table holds some 150,000 clones, approximately 8.9% found once. Regarding the study as a whole: Per a prior analysis, the majority of TCR beta V segments were productive roughly 87% or roughly 30% of the time.

This clone was seen a handful of times. Its antigen is unidentified. The sequence derives from a woman between 40 and 55 years old in good health and CMV-seropositive. The sample taken for sequencing was PBMCs. V usage is TRBV27 and J usage is TRBJ1-3; no definite D call. The chain's CDR3 is CASSPRGAINTIYF. The CDR3 region has the DNA TGTGCCAGCAGTCCCCGTGGAGCGATAAACACCATATATTTT.